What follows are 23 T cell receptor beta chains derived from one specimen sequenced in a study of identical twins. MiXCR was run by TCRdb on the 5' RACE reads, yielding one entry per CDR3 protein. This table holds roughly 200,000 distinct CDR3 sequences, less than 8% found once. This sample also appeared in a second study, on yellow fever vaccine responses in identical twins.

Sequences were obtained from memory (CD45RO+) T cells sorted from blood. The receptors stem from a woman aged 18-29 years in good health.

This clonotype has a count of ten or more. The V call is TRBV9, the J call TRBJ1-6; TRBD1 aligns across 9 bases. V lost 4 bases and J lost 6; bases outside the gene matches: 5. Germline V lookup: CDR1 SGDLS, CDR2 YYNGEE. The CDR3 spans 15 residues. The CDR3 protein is CASSPETGGNSPLHF. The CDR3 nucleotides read TGTGCCAGCAGCCCCGAGACAGGGGGTAATTCACCCCTCCACTTT.

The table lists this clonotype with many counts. The CDR3 bases are TGTGCCAGCAGTGCAATCGGGAGCGGGATCGACGCCAAAAACATTCAGTACTTC. As protein: CASSAIGSGIDAKNIQYF. V and J are TRBV25-1 and TRBJ2-4; 7 nucleotides line up with TRBD2. From germline, CDR1 is MGHDK and CDR2 SYGVNS. The CDR3 has 18 amino acids. The junction had 13 bases not matched to a gene; V was cut back by 4 bases and J by 1 base.

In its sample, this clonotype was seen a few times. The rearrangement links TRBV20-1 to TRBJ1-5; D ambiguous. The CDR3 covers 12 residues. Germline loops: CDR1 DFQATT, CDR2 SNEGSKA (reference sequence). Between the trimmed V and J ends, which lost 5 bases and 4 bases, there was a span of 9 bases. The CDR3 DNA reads TGCAGTGCTGCTATTGGAAATCAGCCCCAGCATTTT. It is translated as CSAAIGNQPQHF.

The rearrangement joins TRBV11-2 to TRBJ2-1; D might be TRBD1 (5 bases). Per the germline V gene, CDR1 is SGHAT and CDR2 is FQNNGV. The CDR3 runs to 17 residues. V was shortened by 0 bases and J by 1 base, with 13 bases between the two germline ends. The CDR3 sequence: CASSLDLNRRSYNEQFF. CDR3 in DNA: TGTGCCAGCAGCTTAGATCTTAACAGGCGTTCCTACAATGAGCAGTTCTTC.

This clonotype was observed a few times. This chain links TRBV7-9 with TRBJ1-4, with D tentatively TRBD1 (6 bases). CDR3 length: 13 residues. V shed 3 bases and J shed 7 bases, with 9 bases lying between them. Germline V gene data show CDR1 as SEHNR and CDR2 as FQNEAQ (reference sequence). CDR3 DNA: TGTGCCAGCAGCTTGGGGACATCTGAAAAACTGTTTTTT. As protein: CASSLGTSEKLFF.

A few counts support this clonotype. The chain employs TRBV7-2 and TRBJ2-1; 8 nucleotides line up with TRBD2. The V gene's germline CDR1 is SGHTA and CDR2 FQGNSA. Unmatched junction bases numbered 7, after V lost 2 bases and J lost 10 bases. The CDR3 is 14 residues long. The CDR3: CASSLTGLADEQFF. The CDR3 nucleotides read TGTGCCAGCAGCTTAACCGGACTAGCTGACGAGCAGTTCTTC.

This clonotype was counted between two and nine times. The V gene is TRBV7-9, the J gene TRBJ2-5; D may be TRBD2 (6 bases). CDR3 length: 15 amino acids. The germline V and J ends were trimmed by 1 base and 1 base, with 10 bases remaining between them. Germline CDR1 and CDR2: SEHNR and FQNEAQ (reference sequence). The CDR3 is CASSLVVAAQETQYF. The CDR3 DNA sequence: TGTGCCAGCAGCTTAGTTGTAGCGGCCCAAGAGACCCAGTACTTC.

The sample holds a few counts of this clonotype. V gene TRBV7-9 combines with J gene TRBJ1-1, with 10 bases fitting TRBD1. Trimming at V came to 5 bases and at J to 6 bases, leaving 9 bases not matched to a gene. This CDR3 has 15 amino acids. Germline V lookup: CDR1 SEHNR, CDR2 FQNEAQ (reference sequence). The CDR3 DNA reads TGTGCCAGCAGCCAGACTGACAGGGGGCTCGCTGAAGCTTTCTTT. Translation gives CASSQTDRGLAEAFF.

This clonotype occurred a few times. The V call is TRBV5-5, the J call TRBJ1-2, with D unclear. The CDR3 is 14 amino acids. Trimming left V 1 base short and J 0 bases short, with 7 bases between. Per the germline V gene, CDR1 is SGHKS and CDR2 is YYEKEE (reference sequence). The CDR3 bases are TGTGCCAGCAGCTTGTTCGGGCCTAACTATGGCTACACCTTC. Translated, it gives CASSLFGPNYGYTF.

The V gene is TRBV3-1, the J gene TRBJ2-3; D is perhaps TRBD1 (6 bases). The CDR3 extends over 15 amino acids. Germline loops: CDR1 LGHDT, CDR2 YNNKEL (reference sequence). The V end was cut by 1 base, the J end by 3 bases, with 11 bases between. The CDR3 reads CASSQGGLSTDTQYF. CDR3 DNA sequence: TGTGCCAGCAGCCAAGGGGGGCTCAGTACAGATACGCAGTATTTT.

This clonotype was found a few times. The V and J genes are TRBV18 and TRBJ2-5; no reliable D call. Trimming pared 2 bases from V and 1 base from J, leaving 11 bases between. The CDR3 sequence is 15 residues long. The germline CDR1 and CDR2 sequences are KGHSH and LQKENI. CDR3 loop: CASSPRHTLQETQYF. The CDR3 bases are TGTGCCAGCTCACCAAGACACACCCTCCAAGAGACCCAGTACTTC.

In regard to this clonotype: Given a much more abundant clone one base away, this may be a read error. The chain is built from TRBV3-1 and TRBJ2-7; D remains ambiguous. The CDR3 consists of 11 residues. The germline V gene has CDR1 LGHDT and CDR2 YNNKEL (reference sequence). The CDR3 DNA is TGTGCCAGCAGCCCTATAAACGAGCATTACTTC. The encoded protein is CASSPINEHYF.

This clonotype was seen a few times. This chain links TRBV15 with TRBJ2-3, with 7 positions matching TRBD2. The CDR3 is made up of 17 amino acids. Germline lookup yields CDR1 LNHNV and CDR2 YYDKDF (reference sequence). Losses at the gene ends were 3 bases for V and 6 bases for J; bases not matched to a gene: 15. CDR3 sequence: CATSSEGLERGADTQYF. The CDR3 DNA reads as TGTGCCACCAGCAGTGAGGGGCTTGAGCGGGGAGCGGATACGCAGTATTTT.

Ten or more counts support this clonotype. CDR3 DNA: TGTGCCAGCAGTTTCGGGACAGGGGCGGCAGATACGCAGTATTTT. It translates to CASSFGTGAADTQYF. The V and J genes are TRBV12-3 or TRBV12-4 and TRBJ2-3; TRBD1 aligns across 10 bases. Germline trimming cut 3 bases from V and 4 bases from J; bases unmatched to any gene: 4. The CDR3 loop spans 15 amino acids.

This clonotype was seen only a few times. CDR3 sequence reads: CASRLQGVSGANVLTF. The CDR3 DNA reads TGCGCCAGCAGGCTTCAGGGGGTCTCTGGGGCCAACGTCCTGACTTTC. The chain is built from TRBV5-1 and TRBJ2-6; TRBD1 aligns across 7 bases. The CDR3 runs 16 residues. Trimming removed 5 bases from V and 0 bases from J; junction bases left unmatched: 5. The germline CDR1 and CDR2 sequences are SGHRS and YFSETQ.

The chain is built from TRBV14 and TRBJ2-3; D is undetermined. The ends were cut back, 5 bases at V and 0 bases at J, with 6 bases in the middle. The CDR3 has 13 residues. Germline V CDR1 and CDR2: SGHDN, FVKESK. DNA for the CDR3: TGTGCCAGCAGCTACCAAAGCACAGATACGCAGTATTTT. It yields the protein CASSYQSTDTQYF.

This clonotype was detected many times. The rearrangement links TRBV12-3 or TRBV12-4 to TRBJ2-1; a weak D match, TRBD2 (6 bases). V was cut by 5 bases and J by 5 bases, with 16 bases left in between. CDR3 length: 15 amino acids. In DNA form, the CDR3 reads TGTGCCAGCAGTGCCACTAGCCAGGCCCACAATGAGCAGTTCTTC. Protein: CASSATSQAHNEQFF.

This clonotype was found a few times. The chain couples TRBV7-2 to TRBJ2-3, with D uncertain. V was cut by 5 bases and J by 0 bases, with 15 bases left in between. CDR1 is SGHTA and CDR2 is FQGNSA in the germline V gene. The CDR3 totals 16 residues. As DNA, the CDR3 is TGTGCCAGCAGCCAGACCAATCGTGCTAGCACAGATACGCAGTATTTT. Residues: CASSQTNRASTDTQYF.

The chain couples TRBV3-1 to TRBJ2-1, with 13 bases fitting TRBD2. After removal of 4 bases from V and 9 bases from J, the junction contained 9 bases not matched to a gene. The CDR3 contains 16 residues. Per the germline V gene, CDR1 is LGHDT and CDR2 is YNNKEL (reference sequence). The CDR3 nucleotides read TGTGCCAGCAGCCCCCAAACTAGCGGGAGGGGGGGTGAGCAGTTCTTC. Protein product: CASSPQTSGRGGEQFF.

This CDR3 is CASSQDLYRSRDQPQHF. The CDR3 nucleotides read TGTGCCAGCAGCCAAGATCTGTACAGGAGTAGGGATCAGCCCCAGCATTTT. The chain uses TRBV14 and TRBJ1-5; D possibly corresponds to TRBD1 (5 bases). Trimming removed 0 bases at V and 5 bases at J, with 17 bases between. The V gene's germline CDR1 is SGHDN and CDR2 FVKESK. This CDR3 is 17 amino acids long.

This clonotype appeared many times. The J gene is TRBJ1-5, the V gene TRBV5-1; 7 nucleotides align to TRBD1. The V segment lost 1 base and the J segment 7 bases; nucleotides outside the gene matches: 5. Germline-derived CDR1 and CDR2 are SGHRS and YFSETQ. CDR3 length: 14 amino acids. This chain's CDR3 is CASSLSGGEQPQHF. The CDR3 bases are TGCGCCAGCAGCTTGTCAGGGGGTGAGCAGCCCCAGCATTTT.

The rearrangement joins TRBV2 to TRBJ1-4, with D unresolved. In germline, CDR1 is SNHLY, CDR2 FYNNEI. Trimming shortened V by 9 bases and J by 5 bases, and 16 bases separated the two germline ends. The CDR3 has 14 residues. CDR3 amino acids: CASVRGVGNEKLFF. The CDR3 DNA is TGTGCCAGTGTCCGGGGTGTCGGGAATGAAAAACTGTTTTTT.

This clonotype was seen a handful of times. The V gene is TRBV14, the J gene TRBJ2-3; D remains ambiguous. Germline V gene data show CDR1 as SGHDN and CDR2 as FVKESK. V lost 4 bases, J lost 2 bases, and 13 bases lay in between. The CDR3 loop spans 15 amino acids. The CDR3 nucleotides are TGTGCCAGCAGCCCGGACCTATCCATCACAGATACGCAGTATTTT. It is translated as CASSPDLSITDTQYF.